Following are 14 T cell receptor beta chains from one sample sequenced in a study of response to subunit inactivated influenza vaccine. MiXCR was run by TCRdb on the RT-PCR reads, yielding one entry per CDR3 protein. The sample records 500,000 to 550,000 distinct CDR3 sequences, under 9% being singletons. The starting material was PBMCs from blood, obtained roughly 24 months after vaccination. The receptors here all came from a man in his fifties or sixties who received an inactivated influenza vaccine.

The V call is TRBV7-9, the J call TRBJ1-1; possible D gene TRBD1, 5 bases. The germline CDR1 and CDR2 sequences are SEHNR and FQNEAQ (reference sequence). CDR3 length: 12 residues. Trimming took 5 bases from V and 5 from J, leaving 9 bases between them. The chain's CDR3 is CASSTYRTEAFF. The CDR3 DNA reads as TGTGCCAGCAGCACTTACAGGACTGAAGCTTTCTTT.

This clonotype showed up many times. In DNA, the CDR3 is TGTGCCAGCAGTACGACAGGTACGGCTGAAGCTTTCTTT. It is translated as CASSTTGTAEAFF. This sequence joins TRBV6-1 and TRBJ1-1; D is perhaps TRBD1 (6 bases). V dropped 5 bases and J dropped 6 bases, with 13 bases sitting between them. The germline gives CDR1 MNHNS, CDR2 SASEGT. There are 13 residues in the CDR3.

In regard to this clonotype: The junction departs from the called germline gene at one end, perhaps through a read error. The chain carries TRBV2 and TRBJ2-5; D is possibly TRBD2 (6 bases). Germline-derived CDR1 and CDR2 are SNHLY and FYNNEI. The CDR3 is 15 amino acids. CDR3 protein: CASSEARLGRRGRDF. In DNA, the CDR3 is TGTGCCAGCAGTGAAGCGCGTTTAGGGCGGCGGGGTCGGGACTTC.

This chain uses TRBV28 with TRBJ2-5; D is possibly TRBD1 (6 bases). V gave up 3 bases and J gave up 5 bases, with 13 bases separating them. CDR3 length equals 14 residues. CDR1 and CDR2 (germline): MDHEN, SYDVKM. CDR3 protein: CASSFGRGWETQYF. CDR3 sequence (DNA): TGTGCCAGCAGTTTTGGCAGGGGCTGGGAGACCCAGTACTTC.

The CDR3 reads CASGRRLAGPTGELFF. The CDR3 DNA sequence: TGTGCCAGCGGACGGAGGCTAGCGGGCCCCACCGGGGAGCTGTTTTTT. The rearrangement links TRBV6-1 to TRBJ2-2; 8 nucleotides match TRBD2. CDR3 size: 16 residues. Germline assignment: CDR1 MNHNS and CDR2 SASEGT. V trimming: 8 bases; J trimming: 4 bases; junction bases outside the gene matches: 12.

This clonotype was found many times. The chain has TRBV7-2 and TRBJ1-6; TRBD1 aligns across 8 bases. CDR1 SGHTA and CDR2 FQGNSA come from the germline V gene. The CDR3 is made up of 15 amino acids. V shed 5 bases, J shed 7 bases, and the junction held 7 bases outside the gene matches. Written as DNA, the CDR3 is TGTGCCAGCAGCGAGACAGGGGTTAACAATTCACCCCTCCACTTT. This encodes CASSETGVNNSPLHF.

There are a few counts of this clonotype. The CDR3 nucleotides read TGCGGGGGGTCAGGGCATAACTACGAGCAGTACTTC. Translated, it gives CGGSGHNYEQYF. The rearrangement uses TRBV20-1 and TRBJ2-7; TRBD2 might be the D (6 bases). This CDR3 has 12 amino acids. Looked up from germline, CDR1 is DFQATT and CDR2 is SNEGSKA (reference sequence).

The chain couples TRBV10-3 to TRBJ2-7; the match to TRBD2 covers 12 bases. This CDR3 comprises 14 residues. J was trimmed by 3 bases and V by 6 bases; bases with no gene match: 3. Looked up from germline, CDR1 is ENHRY and CDR2 is SYGVKD. CDR3 sequence (DNA): TGTGCCATCAGACGACTAGCGGGAGACTACGAGCAGTACTTC. Amino acids: CAIRRLAGDYEQYF.

The rearrangement links TRBV28 to TRBJ2-2, with 7 bases identical to TRBD1. The germline V gene encodes CDR1 MDHEN and CDR2 SYDVKM. This CDR3 region has 17 residues. V dropped 5 bases and J dropped 2; count of bases not matched to a gene: 11. The CDR3 DNA follows: TGTGCCAGCAGTCCTGACAGGGAAGTAGTCAACACCGGGGAGCTGTTTTTT. Translated, it gives CASSPDREVVNTGELFF.

This clonotype was seen only a few times. V is TRBV11-2 and J is TRBJ1-1; D remains unclear. Trimming removed 0 bases at V and 3 bases at J, with 8 bases between. This CDR3 is built from 14 residues. The germline gives CDR1 SGHAT, CDR2 FQNNGV. CDR3 loop: CASSLDRHDTEAFF. The CDR3 DNA reads TGTGCCAGCAGCTTAGACCGACATGACACTGAAGCTTTCTTT.

The chain has TRBV9 and TRBJ2-1, with TRBD2 matching 11 bases. The germline V gene has CDR1 SGDLS and CDR2 YYNGEE. The V gene end was trimmed by 4 bases and the J gene end by 0 bases; junction bases not matched to a gene: 3. The CDR3 is 16 residues long. CDR3 region: CASSLTSGVSYNEQFF. CDR3 DNA: TGTGCCAGCAGCCTGACTAGCGGGGTCTCCTACAATGAGCAGTTCTTC.

V gene TRBV7-2 combines with J gene TRBJ2-1; 9 bases are a match to TRBD2. Per the germline V gene, CDR1 is SGHTA and CDR2 is FQGNSA. Germline trimming cut 3 bases from V and 4 bases from J; bases unmatched to any gene: 7. The CDR3 length is 16 residues. CDR3 nucleotide sequence: TGTGCCAGCAGCTTCGCCAGACTAGCGGCTTACAATGAGCAGTTCTTC. Its protein is CASSFARLAAYNEQFF. Full variable domain (rest looked up from reference TRBV7-2 and TRBJ2-1): GAGVSQSPSNKVTEKGKDVELRCDPISGHTALYWYRQSLGQGLEFLIYFQGNSAPDKSGLPSDRFSAERTGGSVSTLTIQRTQQEDSAVYLCASSFARLAAYNEQFFGPGTRLTVL.

This clonotype was seen a few times. This chain links TRBV4-1 with TRBJ1-5, with a possible D match to TRBD1 (5 bases). The CDR3 consists of 17 residues. V was shortened by 0 bases and J by 4 bases, with 16 bases between the two germline ends. The germline CDR1 and CDR2 sequences are MGHRA and YSYEKL. DNA of the CDR3: TGCGCCAGCAGCCAAGATGTAGGCCAGGGTGTAAATCAGCCCCAGCATTTT. Amino acids: CASSQDVGQGVNQPQHF.

This clonotype has just a few counts. The J gene is TRBJ1-1, the V gene TRBV6-1; D unresolved. The CDR3 has 14 amino acids. V was shortened by 2 bases and J by 3 bases, with 10 bases between the two germline ends. From germline, CDR1 is MNHNS and CDR2 SASEGT. Here the CDR3 reads CASSEHWMDTEAFF. The CDR3 DNA follows: TGTGCCAGCAGTGAACATTGGATGGACACTGAAGCTTTCTTT.